This T cell receptor beta chain derives from a study of T cells after yellow fever vaccination. Study summary: The SMART-Seq v4 Ultra Low Input method served to prepare the low-cell-number fractions. Study-level findings and limits: Primary-vaccination clones mostly resurfaced post-booster (about 95% CD4, approximately 87% CD8). Researchers report a weaker secondary response that nonetheless peaked faster, day 5 versus 15.

V was clipped by 5 bases and J by 0 bases, with 16 bases between them. The CDR3 extends over 16 amino acids. Germline assignment: CDR1 MNHEY and CDR2 SVGEGT. UMIs were added to TCR cDNA along with a universal primer site when it was made by 5'RACE template switching. A single record per CDR3 protein comes from TCRdb applying MiXCR to the 5' RACE reads. In the table there are some 260,000 distinct CDR3 sequences, roughly 5.6% of which are singletons. Worth noting for this clonotype: Antigen: not known.

The TCR was taken from a young man who received the YFV17D yellow fever vaccine. This sequence joins TRBV6-2 or TRBV6-3 and TRBJ1-1; D is perhaps TRBD1 (6 bases). The sequencing used CD4+ T cells sorted from PBMCs, collected on the day of the yellow fever booster vaccination. The chain's CDR3 is CASSPIRGSMNTEAFF. CDR3 coding DNA: TGTGCCAGCAGTCCCATCAGGGGTTCCATGAACACTGAAGCTTTCTTT.